This TCR beta chain originates from a study of T cell therapy product for transplant patients (dated by TCRdb to about 2019). About the full investigation: The wider healthy donor group was composed of some 20 individuals (approximately 10 male and 9 female) aged 25 to 81 years in Berlin, Germany. The expansion media were supplemented with either IL-7 and IL-15 at 10 ng/ml or IL-2 at roughly 54 U/ml. To assess clonal composition, the researchers compared the TCRbeta repertoires of CMV-specific T-cell products that were either rapamycin-treated or untreated, with both kinds coming from the same donors. The study developed a next-generation autologous adoptive antiviral T-cell product for immunosuppressed solid organ transplant patients, using CMV as the model virus. TCRbeta repertoire analysis of rapamycin-treated and untreated products involved n = 3 healthy donors.

What the work shows at the level of the full study, not this receptor alone: A more diverse, less clonal TCRbeta repertoire and a greater number of distinct clones were observed in rapamycin-treated products than in untreated products. Paired products from the same donor had many clones in common, while repertoires from different donors did not overlap. The authors suggested that increased clonal diversity in Rapa-TCPs may reflect survival of low-frequency clones and preferential expansion of central memory T cells. The top 10 clones made up about 66% of the repertoire in rapamycin-treated products compared with around 90% in untreated products.

Genomic DNA was extracted using an AllPrep DNA/RNA Kit, and TCRbeta CDR3 regions were amplified using the immunoSEQ hsTCRb Kit. The authors processed their data as follows. Productive rearrangements, defined as in-frame CDR3 nucleotide sequences without stop codons, were analyzed in immunoSEQ Analyzer 3.0. Sample overlap was measured using the Morisita index, while clonality was calculated from productive entropy normalized to the number of productive rearrangements. Entries here come from immuneACCESS through TCRdb and include only in-frame sequences with V and J called. Some clones fail to appear in such tables; in the studies checked, an unresolved V gene covers under half of the shortfall, and the cause of the remainder is unknown. V and J calls and clone size are those listed in that table; D and trimming were worked out from the DNA. The sample records some 1,000 clones, approximately 50% of which are singletons. The ten biggest clones cover less than 45% of the sample.

The label used for this sample points to: 20 nM rapamycin added during CMV-specific T-cell product expansion (Rapa-TCP). Read against the paper, the sample's label means: CMVpp65/IE-1-reactive T cells enriched by IFNgamma capture and expanded in vitro. For 6 to 7 hours, PBMCs were stimulated with overlapping CMV pp65 and IE-1 peptide pools, with each pool at around 0.5 ug/ml. IFNgamma-producing CMV-stimulated cells were positively selected with the IFNgamma Secretion Assay-Cell Enrichment and Detection Kit (Miltenyi Biotec). For around three weeks, enriched IFNgamma+ cells were cultured with irradiated autologous feeders along with either IL-7/IL-15 or IL-2. To provide enough cells for different cell sorting steps, buffy coats were used from about 15% of the 19 healthy donors. Biocoll density gradient centrifugation was the method used to isolate peripheral blood mononuclear cells. The buffy coats from healthy donors came from DRK.

The V end loses 2 bases and the J end loses 4 bases, and a stretch of 14 bases separates them. The germline V gene encodes CDR1 SGDLS and CDR2 YYNGEE. Including cysteine and phenylalanine, the CDR3 has 15 amino acids. The DNA shown is the 45-base CDR3, in frame from base 1. As regards this clone: Which antigen it targets is not known. Per-base qualities were not stored, and no clone one base away is much larger.

This chain joins TRBV9 to TRBJ2-3; the D gene cannot be resolved reliably. The sequenced sample was a sorted cell population cultured from PBMCs. This TCR was sampled from an adult in good health. The base sequence is TGTGCCAGCAGCGTTTCCCCGGGTAAAGCAGATACGCAGTATTTT. This yields the protein CASSVSPGKADTQYF.